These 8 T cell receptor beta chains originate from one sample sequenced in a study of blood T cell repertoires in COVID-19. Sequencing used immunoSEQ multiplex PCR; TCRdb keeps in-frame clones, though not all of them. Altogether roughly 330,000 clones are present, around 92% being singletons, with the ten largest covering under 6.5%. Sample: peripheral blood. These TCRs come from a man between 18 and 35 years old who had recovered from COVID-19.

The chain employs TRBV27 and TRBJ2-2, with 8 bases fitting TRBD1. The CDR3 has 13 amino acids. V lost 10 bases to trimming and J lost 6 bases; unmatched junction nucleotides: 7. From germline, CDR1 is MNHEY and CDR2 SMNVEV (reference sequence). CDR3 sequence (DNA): TGTGCCACCAGGACAGGGTGGGCCGGGGAGCTGTTTTTT. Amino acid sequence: CATRTGWAGELFF.

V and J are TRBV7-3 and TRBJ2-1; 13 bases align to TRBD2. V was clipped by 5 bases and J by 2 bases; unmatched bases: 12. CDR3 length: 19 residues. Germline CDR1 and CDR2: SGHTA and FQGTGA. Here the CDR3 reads CASSQGGTSGKVAYNEQFF. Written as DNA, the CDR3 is TGTGCCAGCAGCCAAGGCGGGACTAGCGGGAAGGTCGCCTACAATGAGCAGTTCTTC.

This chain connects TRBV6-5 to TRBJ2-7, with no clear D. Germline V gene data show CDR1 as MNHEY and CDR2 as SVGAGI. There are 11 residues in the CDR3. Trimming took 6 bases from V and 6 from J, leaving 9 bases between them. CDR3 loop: CASSLGPEQYF. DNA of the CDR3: TGTGCCAGCAGCCTGGGCCCCGAGCAGTACTTC.

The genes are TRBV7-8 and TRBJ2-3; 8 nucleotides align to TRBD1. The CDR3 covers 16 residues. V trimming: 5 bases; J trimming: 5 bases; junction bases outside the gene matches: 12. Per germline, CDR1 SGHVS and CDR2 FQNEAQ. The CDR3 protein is CASSHPDRGAGDTQYF. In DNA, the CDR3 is TGTGCCAGCAGCCATCCCGACAGGGGCGCTGGAGATACGCAGTATTTT.

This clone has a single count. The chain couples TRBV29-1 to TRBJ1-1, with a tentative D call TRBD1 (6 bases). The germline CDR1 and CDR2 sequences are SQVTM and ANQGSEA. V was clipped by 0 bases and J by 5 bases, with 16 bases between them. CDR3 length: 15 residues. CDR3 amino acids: CSVEDLEQGRTEAFF. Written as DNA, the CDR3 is TGCAGCGTTGAAGATCTAGAACAGGGTCGGACTGAAGCTTTCTTT. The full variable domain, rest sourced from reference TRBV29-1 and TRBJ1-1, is SAVISQKPSRDICQRGTSLTIQCQVDSQVTMMFWYRQQPGQSLTLIATANQGSEATYESGFVIDKFPISRPNLTFSTLTVSNMSPEDSSIYLCSVEDLEQGRTEAFFGQGTRLTVV.

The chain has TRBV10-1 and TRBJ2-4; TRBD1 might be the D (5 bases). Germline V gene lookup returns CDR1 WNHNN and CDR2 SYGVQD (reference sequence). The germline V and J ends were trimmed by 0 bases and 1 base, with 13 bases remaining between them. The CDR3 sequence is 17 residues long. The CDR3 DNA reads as TGCGCCAGCAGTGAGTCCTGGGGCCATGGGGCCAAAAACATTCAGTACTTC. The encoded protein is CASSESWGHGAKNIQYF.

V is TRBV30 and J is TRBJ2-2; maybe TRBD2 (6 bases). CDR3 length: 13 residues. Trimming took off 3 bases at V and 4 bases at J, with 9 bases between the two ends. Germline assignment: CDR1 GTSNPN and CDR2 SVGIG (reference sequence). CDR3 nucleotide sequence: TGTGCCTGGAGCTTCGGGGGCACCGGGGAGCTGTTTTTT. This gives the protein CAWSFGGTGELFF.

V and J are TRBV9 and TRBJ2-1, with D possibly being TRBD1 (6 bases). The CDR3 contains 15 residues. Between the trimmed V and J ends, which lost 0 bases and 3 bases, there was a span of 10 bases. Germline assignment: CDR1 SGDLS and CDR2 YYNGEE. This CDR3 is CASSVEGGRYNEQFF. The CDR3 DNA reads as TGTGCCAGCAGCGTAGAAGGGGGTCGCTACAATGAGCAGTTCTTC. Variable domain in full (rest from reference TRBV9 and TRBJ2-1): DSGVTQTPKHLITATGQRVTLRCSPRSGDLSVYWYQQSLDQGLQFLIQYYNGEERAKGNILERFSAQQFPDLHSELNLSSLELGDSALYFCASSVEGGRYNEQFFGPGTRLTVL.